The 29 T cell receptor beta chains presented below share a single source sample, sequenced in a study of T-cell reconstitution after alpha-beta-depleted transplantation in children. Preparation of the TCRbeta library was carried out with unique molecular identifiers. One entry per CDR3 protein results from TCRdb running MiXCR on the PCR reads. The sample records around 480,000 distinct CDR3 sequences, about 31% being singletons. Sequencing used PBMCs from the stem cell graft donor, obtained from the stem cell graft. Receptors originate from a human donor who donated a stem cell graft to a child with aplastic anemia.

The V and J genes are TRBV11-3 and TRBJ2-3; 7 positions match TRBD1. Germline V CDR1 and CDR2: SGHNT, YENEEA. The CDR3 is made up of 15 amino acids. The trim removed 5 bases at V and 4 bases at J, leaving 9 bases unmatched. The DNA for the CDR3 is TGTGCCAGCAGCCCAACGACAGGGAAAGCAGATACGCAGTATTTT. Its protein product is CASSPTTGKADTQYF.

This clonotype turned up a few times. The chain links TRBV20-1 to TRBJ1-3, with 7 bases that match TRBD1. After removal of 5 bases from V and 0 bases from J, the junction contained 4 bases not matched to a gene. CDR1 and CDR2 from the germline V gene are DFQATT and SNEGSKA (reference sequence). The CDR3 length is 14 residues. CDR3 DNA sequence: TGCAGTGCTGAGGACAGGATCTCTGGAAACACCATATATTTT. It codes for CSAEDRISGNTIYF.

The J gene is TRBJ2-3, the V gene TRBV9; tentatively, D is TRBD1 (6 bases). V was clipped by 3 bases and J by 7 bases, with 9 bases between them. Germline V gene lookup returns CDR1 SGDLS and CDR2 YYNGEE. The CDR3 sequence is 12 residues long. The CDR3 here is CASSGGHNTQYF. The CDR3 region has the DNA TGTGCCAGCAGCGGGGGGCATAATACGCAGTATTTT.

The rearrangement joins TRBV7-8 to TRBJ1-6, with 10 nucleotides matching TRBD1. Germline loops: CDR1 SGHVS, CDR2 FQNEAQ. The CDR3 loop spans 17 amino acids. Germline trimming cut 3 bases from V and 9 bases from J; bases unmatched to any gene: 11. CDR3 DNA: TGTGCCAGCAGCTTTTTTCTAGACGGACAGGGGGGTTCACCCCTCCACTTT. This sequence encodes CASSFFLDGQGGSPLHF.

The rearrangement links TRBV29-1 to TRBJ1-5; possible D gene TRBD1, 5 bases. The V end was cut by 3 bases, the J end by 10 bases, with 7 bases between. The CDR3 totals 10 residues. CDR1 is SQVTM, CDR2 ANQGSEA, per germline. The chain's CDR3 is CSVERGPQHF. The CDR3 DNA is TGCAGCGTTGAGCGGGGCCCCCAGCATTTT.

The rearrangement joins TRBV15 to TRBJ2-1; no definite D call. The CDR3 sequence is 15 residues long. Trimming stripped 4 bases from V and 0 bases from J, with 10 bases between. The V gene's germline CDR1 is LNHNV and CDR2 YYDKDF (reference sequence). The CDR3 region has the DNA TGTGCCACCAGCACGCAGGCGAGCTCCTACAATGAGCAGTTCTTC. Its protein is CATSTQASSYNEQFF.

The genes are TRBV29-1 and TRBJ2-2; a weak D match, TRBD1 (5 bases). Germline CDR1 SQVTM, CDR2 ANQGSEA. The CDR3 covers 12 residues. Trimming took off 4 bases at V and 6 bases at J, with 9 bases between the two ends. In DNA form, the CDR3 reads TGCAGCGTTGGGGGCGCCGCCGGGGAGCTGTTTTTT. Its protein product is CSVGGAAGELFF.

V usage is TRBV2 and J usage is TRBJ1-6, with 7 bases lining up with TRBD1. The V gene end was trimmed by 2 bases and the J gene end by 5 bases; junction bases not matched to a gene: 3. There are 15 residues in the CDR3. Germline V gene sequence: CDR1 SNHLY, CDR2 FYNNEI. The CDR3 loop is CASSETGQNNSPLHF. In nucleotides, the CDR3 is TGTGCCAGCAGTGAAACGGGACAGAATAATTCACCCCTCCACTTT.

In its sample, this clonotype was seen a few times. The chain recombines TRBV12-3 or TRBV12-4 with TRBJ2-1, with 7 nucleotides matching TRBD2. This CDR3 spans 15 amino acids. V lost 3 bases to trimming and J lost 6 bases; unmatched junction nucleotides: 8. DNA of the CDR3: TGTGCCAGCAGTTTCTGGCGGGGGAGGGGCAATGAGCAGTTCTTC. Protein sequence: CASSFWRGRGNEQFF.

This chain joins TRBV5-6 and TRBJ2-1; TRBD2 aligns across 10 bases. The germline V gene encodes CDR1 SGHDT and CDR2 YYEEEE. There are 16 residues in the CDR3. The V and J ends lost 5 bases and 8 bases, in that order; junction bases with no gene match: 13. As DNA, the CDR3 is TGTGCCAGCAGTACTCTAGCGGGAGCAAATTATGATGAGCAGTTCTTC. It yields the protein CASSTLAGANYDEQFF.

This chain connects TRBV24-1 to TRBJ2-1; D gene uncertain. CDR1 and CDR2 from the germline V gene are KGHDR and SFDVKD. Trimming removed 4 bases at V and 3 bases at J, with 6 bases between. This CDR3 is 13 amino acids long. CDR3 sequence: CATSDPIYNEQFF. CDR3 sequence (DNA): TGTGCCACCAGTGACCCCATCTACAATGAGCAGTTCTTC.

This CDR3 is CASSQTHYGYTF. CDR3 DNA sequence: TGTGCCAGCAGCCAAACACACTATGGCTACACCTTC. V is TRBV11-2 and J is TRBJ1-2; D remains unclear. Germline V gene sequence: CDR1 SGHAT, CDR2 FQNNGV. The CDR3 consists of 12 residues. V was trimmed by 5 bases and J by 3 bases, leaving 7 bases between them.

This clonotype occurred a few times. J is TRBJ2-4 and V is TRBV7-2; 7 bases agree with TRBD2. CDR3 length equals 14 residues. The V gene end was trimmed by 1 base and the J gene end by 11 bases; junction bases not matched to a gene: 8. Germline V lookup: CDR1 SGHTA, CDR2 FQGNSA. CDR3 DNA: TGTGCCAGCAGCTTAGATTGGGCCAGCGGGGTTCAGTACTTC. Translated: CASSLDWASGVQYF.

J is TRBJ2-6 and V is TRBV20-1; D possibly corresponds to TRBD2 (6 bases). Germline loops: CDR1 DFQATT, CDR2 SNEGSKA (reference sequence). The CDR3 spans 15 residues. V lost 4 bases and J lost 0, with 10 bases in between. CDR3 sequence (DNA): TGCAGTGCTACGGAGGGGACCTCTGGGGCCAACGTCCTGACTTTC. Its translation is CSATEGTSGANVLTF.

The CDR3 DNA reads TGCAGCGTTGCTCCCACTAGCGGGATTGAGACCCAGTACTTC. Residues: CSVAPTSGIETQYF. The chain couples TRBV29-1 to TRBJ2-5; 10 bases fit TRBD2. Trimming removed 4 bases from V and 5 bases from J; junction bases left unmatched: 7. The CDR3 length is 14 residues. CDR1 and CDR2 from the germline V gene are SQVTM and ANQGSEA.

This clonotype was detected a few times. This chain uses TRBV18 with TRBJ1-2; 7 nucleotides match TRBD1. CDR3 length equals 16 residues. Germline V gene sequence: CDR1 KGHSH, CDR2 LQKENI. The V segment lost 6 bases and the J segment 0 bases; nucleotides outside the gene matches: 10. The CDR3 spells CASSQTGTRANYGYTF. CDR3 in DNA: TGTGCCAGCTCCCAGACAGGGACAAGAGCTAACTATGGCTACACCTTC.

This clonotype occurred a few times. The chain uses TRBV29-1 and TRBJ2-7; 12 nucleotides line up with TRBD1. Unmatched junction bases numbered 9, after V lost 6 bases and J lost 6 bases. CDR3 length: 14 amino acids. Germline CDR1 SQVTM, CDR2 ANQGSEA. As DNA, the CDR3 is TGCAGCGTCGCTTGGGGACAGGGGGCTTCCGAGCAGTACTTC. Translating it yields CSVAWGQGASEQYF.

This clonotype was counted between two and nine times. The rearrangement joins TRBV13 to TRBJ2-1; 8 nucleotides agree with TRBD1. The germline V gene encodes CDR1 PRHDT and CDR2 FYEKMQ (reference sequence). The V and J ends lost 4 bases and 5 bases, in that order; junction bases with no gene match: 1. The CDR3 has 13 residues. CDR3 sequence reads: CASSSDRDNEQFF. In DNA, the CDR3 is TGTGCCAGCAGCTCGGACAGGGACAATGAGCAGTTCTTC.

This clonotype appeared a few times. This chain connects TRBV18 to TRBJ2-5, with D perhaps matching TRBD1 (6 bases). The CDR3 length is 15 residues. Germline values: CDR1 KGHSH, CDR2 LQKENI. Trimming cost V 3 bases and J 1 base, with 12 bases left between them. This chain's CDR3 is CASSPIGQPQETQYF. DNA of the CDR3: TGTGCCAGCTCACCCATCGGACAGCCCCAAGAGACCCAGTACTTC.

This rearrangement joins TRBV7-3 to TRBJ2-3, with D possibly being TRBD1 or TRBD2 (5 bases each). V shed 4 bases and J shed 2 bases, with 13 bases lying between them. This CDR3 contains 15 residues. Germline V gene sequence: CDR1 SGHTA, CDR2 FQGTGA. The CDR3 coding sequence is TGTGCCAGCAGCTCTGGTAGTGGGACCACAGATACGCAGTATTTT. Translation gives CASSSGSGTTDTQYF. The variable domain in full, with the rest retrieved from reference TRBV7-3 and TRBJ2-3, is GAGVSQTPSNKVTEKGKYVELRCDPISGHTALYWYRQSLGQGPEFLIYFQGTGAADDSGLPNDRFFAVRPEGSVSTLKIQRTERGDSAVYLCASSSGSGTTDTQYFGPGTRLTVL.

Here the CDR3 reads CASGTDYEQYF. CDR3 bases: TGTGCCAGCGGAACCGACTACGAGCAGTACTTC. V and J are TRBV28 and TRBJ2-7, with D unclear. Trimming stripped 8 bases from V and 3 bases from J, with 8 bases between. The germline gives CDR1 MDHEN, CDR2 SYDVKM. The CDR3 spans 11 residues.

About this clonotype itself: One end of the junction varies from germline; a read error may be responsible. The chain links TRBV9 to TRBJ2-5, with unresolved D. CDR3 length equals 14 residues. Germline V gene data show CDR1 as SGDLS and CDR2 as YYNGEE. The CDR3 DNA follows: TGTGCCAGCAGCGCCCGGACCGTACAAGAGACCAAGTACTTC. It codes for CASSARTVQETKYF.

The chain has TRBV29-1 and TRBJ1-1, with 9 bases lining up with TRBD1. V lost 3 bases, J lost 9 bases, and 17 bases stayed unmatched. CDR3 length: 16 amino acids. Per the germline V gene, CDR1 is SQVTM and CDR2 is ANQGSEA. The CDR3 loop is CSVEEPGQGGFGKAFF. The CDR3 nucleotides are TGCAGCGTTGAGGAACCGGGACAGGGTGGTTTCGGAAAAGCTTTCTTT. Full variable domain (outside the CDR3, taken from reference TRBV29-1 and TRBJ1-1): SAVISQKPSRDICQRGTSLTIQCQVDSQVTMMFWYRQQPGQSLTLIATANQGSEATYESGFVIDKFPISRPNLTFSTLTVSNMSPEDSSIYLCSVEEPGQGGFGKAFFGQGTRLTVV.

The chain couples TRBV11-3 to TRBJ2-1; D is ambiguous. Germline CDR1 is SGHNT and CDR2 is YENEEA. There are 14 residues in the CDR3. V gave up 0 bases and J gave up 10 bases, with 13 bases separating them. The DNA of the CDR3 is TGTGCCAGCAGCTTAGATTCGGGCCGAGGCGAGCAGTTCTTC. Translated: CASSLDSGRGEQFF.

CDR3 DNA: TGTGCCAGCAGTTTACGAAGGACAGGGATCCGCACTGAAGCTTTCTTT. Its protein is CASSLRRTGIRTEAFF. The chain has TRBV27 and TRBJ1-1; 8 bases map to TRBD1. The CDR3 extends over 16 amino acids. The ends lost 2 bases at V and 4 bases at J; junction bases unmatched: 9. Germline lookup yields CDR1 MNHEY and CDR2 SMNVEV (reference sequence).

This clonotype has just one count. The junction shows a germline mismatch at one end, possibly a read error. The chain carries TRBV11-3 and TRBJ2-3; 8 positions match TRBD2. Germline CDR1 and CDR2: SGHNT and YENEEA. CDR3 length equals 14 residues. DNA for the CDR3: TGTGCCAGCAGCTTCAGCGGGAGCAGAGATACGCAGTATTTT. Translation: CASSFSGSRDTQYF.

The chain employs TRBV15 and TRBJ2-5; 7 bases map to TRBD1. Germline CDR1 LNHNV, CDR2 YYDKDF (reference sequence). The CDR3 runs to 16 residues. The V gene end was trimmed by 2 bases and the J gene end by 1 base; junction bases not matched to a gene: 7. DNA of the CDR3: TGTGCCACCAGCAGAACGACGGGACAGACCCAAGAGACCCAGTACTTC. This gives the protein CATSRTTGQTQETQYF.

This clonotype was seen a few times. The rearrangement joins TRBV6-1 to TRBJ2-2; D gene uncertain. Trimming stripped 2 bases from V and 5 bases from J, with 12 bases between. The CDR3 covers 15 residues. Germline CDR1 MNHNS, CDR2 SASEGT. The CDR3 reads CASSEPFVRTGELFF. DNA for the CDR3: TGTGCCAGCAGTGAACCGTTTGTAAGGACCGGGGAGCTGTTTTTT.

This clonotype was picked up one time. The chain links TRBV4-1 to TRBJ2-1; 8 bases line up with TRBD1. The germline V gene encodes CDR1 MGHRA and CDR2 YSYEKL. The CDR3 contains 16 residues. With V trimmed by 2 bases and J by 3 bases, 6 bases remained unmatched. CDR3: CASSQQGAWSYNEQFF. The DNA for the CDR3 is TGCGCCAGCAGCCAACAGGGGGCTTGGAGCTACAATGAGCAGTTCTTC.